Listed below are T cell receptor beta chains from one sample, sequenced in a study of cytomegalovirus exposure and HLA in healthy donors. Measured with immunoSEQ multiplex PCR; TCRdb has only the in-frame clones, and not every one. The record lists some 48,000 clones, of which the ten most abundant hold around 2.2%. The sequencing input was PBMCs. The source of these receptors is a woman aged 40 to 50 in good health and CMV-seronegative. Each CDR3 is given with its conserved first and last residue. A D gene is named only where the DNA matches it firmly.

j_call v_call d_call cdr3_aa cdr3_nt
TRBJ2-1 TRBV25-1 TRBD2 CASSAPSGGGYNEQFF TGTGCCAGCAGTGCTCCCAGCGGGGGGGGCTACAATGAGCAGTTCTTC
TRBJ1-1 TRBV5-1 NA CASSSTGNTEAFF TGCGCCAGCAGCTCCACAGGGAACACTGAAGCTTTCTTT
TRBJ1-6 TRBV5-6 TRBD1 CASSLGVHGTGVGSPLHF TGTGCCAGCAGCTTAGGAGTCCACGGGACAGGGGTTGGGTCACCCCTACACTTT
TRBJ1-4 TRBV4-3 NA CASSQDGRAPATNEKLFF TGCGCCAGCAGCCAAGATGGCAGGGCCCCAGCAACTAATGAAAAACTGTTTTTT
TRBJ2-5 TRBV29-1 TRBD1 CSVGRQGHETQYF TGCAGCGTTGGCAGACAGGGGCACGAGACCCAGTACTTC
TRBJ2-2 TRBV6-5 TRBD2 CASSYLLAGGAGELFF TGTGCCAGCAGTTACCTCCTAGCGGGAGGGGCCGGGGAGCTGTTTTTT
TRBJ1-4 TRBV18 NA CASSPGQQKGEKLFF TGTGCCAGCTCACCAGGACAGCAAAAGGGTGAAAAACTGTTTTTT
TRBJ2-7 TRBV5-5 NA CASSLFGDEQYF TGTGCCAGCAGCCTTTTCGGGGACGAGCAGTACTTC
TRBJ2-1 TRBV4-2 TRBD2 CASSQAGTSGDNEQFF TGTGCCAGCAGCCAAGCCGGGACTAGCGGCGACAATGAGCAGTTCTTC
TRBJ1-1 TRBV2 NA CASSEGDPAGAFF TGTGCCAGCAGTGAAGGGGATCCGGCGGGAGCTTTCTTT
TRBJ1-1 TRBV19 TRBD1 CASSIGTSTGIITEAFF TGTGCCAGTAGTATAGGAACGTCGACAGGGATTATTACTGAAGCTTTCTTT
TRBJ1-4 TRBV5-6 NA CASSLVGTPNEKLFF TGTGCCAGCAGCTTGGTGGGGACTCCCAATGAAAAACTGTTTTTT
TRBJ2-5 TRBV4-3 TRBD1 CASSQGQSQETQYF TGCGCCAGCAGCCAGGGACAGTCCCAAGAGACCCAGTACTTC
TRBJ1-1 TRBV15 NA CATTTYPKTEAFF TGTGCCACCACGACATACCCTAAGACTGAAGCTTTCTTT
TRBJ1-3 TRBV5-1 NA CASSLSEGGNTIYF TGCGCCAGCAGCTTGAGTGAGGGTGGAAACACCATATATTTT
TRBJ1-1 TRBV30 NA CAWKYGGEAFF TGTGCCTGGAAGTACGGGGGGGAAGCTTTCTTT
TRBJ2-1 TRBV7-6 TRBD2 CASSLTSGTYNEQFF TGTGCCAGCAGCCTAACTAGCGGGACTTACAATGAGCAGTTCTTC
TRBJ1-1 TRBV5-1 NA CASSLQGLLTEAFF TGCGCCAGCAGCTTGCAGGGTTTATTGACTGAAGCTTTCTTT
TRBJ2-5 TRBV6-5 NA CASSQGGGPKTQYF TGTGCCAGCAGTCAAGGGGGGGGGCCGAAGACCCAGTACTTC
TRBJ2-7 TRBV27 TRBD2 CASSFQTSGQGEQYF TGTGCCAGCAGTTTCCAGACTAGCGGTCAGGGGGAGCAGTACTTC
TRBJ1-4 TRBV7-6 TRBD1 CASSWPGTGGEKLFF TGTGCCAGCAGCTGGCCCGGGACAGGGGGTGAAAAACTGTTTTTT
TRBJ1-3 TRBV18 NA CASSPQFGPDSGNTIYF TGTGCCAGCTCACCACAGTTTGGCCCAGACTCTGGAAACACCATATATTTT
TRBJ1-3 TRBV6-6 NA CASSGEVGSGNTIYF TGTGCCAGCAGTGGGGAGGTTGGGTCTGGAAACACCATATATTTT